Listed below are T cell receptor beta chains from one sample, sequenced in a study of CD8+CD57+ T cells in acquired aplastic anemia. TCRdb fed the reads into MiXCR, producing one record per CDR3 protein. The sample contains about 130,000 distinct CDR3 sequences, 48% of which appear only once. Input material: sorted CD4+, CD8+, or CD8+CD57+ T cells (not recorded which) from PBMCs. These receptors were obtained from a human donor in good health, serving as a control. CDR3s include the opening cysteine and the closing phenylalanine or tryptophan. The order of the fields is V gene, D gene, clone size, J gene, CDR3 DNA, CDR3 protein. D genes are given only for firm matches. Not all rows give a size; the values are once, few, many and, for expanded clones, a class.

TRBV15	TRBD1	-	TRBJ2-2	TGTGCCACCAGCAGCCTCGGACAGGGGAACACCGGGGAGCTGTTTTTT	CATSSLGQGNTGELFF
TRBV10-3	-	-	TRBJ2-3	TGTGCCATCACCGACGGGTCCCCAATGGGCACAGATACGCAGTATTTT	CAITDGSPMGTDTQYF
TRBV7-2	-	-	TRBJ1-2	TGTGCCAGCAGAACTTCTCTTGGAGGGGGCTATGGCTACACCTTC	CASRTSLGGGYGYTF
TRBV19	TRBD1	-	TRBJ2-5	TGTGCCAGTAGTCCGACAGGGACCCCGGAGACCCAGTACTTC	CASSPTGTPETQYF
TRBV9	-	many	TRBJ1-1	TGTGCCAGCAGCGTAGGGGGCGCTTGGAACACTGAAGCTTTCTTT	CASSVGGAWNTEAFF
TRBV15	TRBD2	many	TRBJ2-1	TGTGCCACCAGCAGAGAACTAGCGGGGGGTGGCAATGAGCAGTTCTTC	CATSRELAGGGNEQFF
TRBV9	-	-	TRBJ1-4	TGTGCCAGCAGCGTACCCGACAGGCTTAATGAAAAACTGTTTTTT	CASSVPDRLNEKLFF
TRBV6-2/TRBV6-3	TRBD2	many	TRBJ2-3	TGTGCCAGCGCCCCCGTGGGGGAGGGGAGCACAGATACGCAGTATTTT	CASAPVGEGSTDTQYF
TRBV7-3	TRBD2	once	TRBJ2-3	TGTGCCAGCAGCGCGGGGACTAGCGGGGGGGCGGCAGATACGCAGTATTTT	CASSAGTSGGAADTQYF
TRBV11-2	TRBD2	many	TRBJ2-5	TGTGCCAGCAGCCCGGGGACTAGCGTAGAGACCCAGTACTTC	CASSPGTSVETQYF
TRBV3-1	-	-	TRBJ1-4	TGTGCCAGCAGCCAAAACCGGGCCAATGGAGAAAAACTGTTTTTT	CASSQNRANGEKLFF
TRBV20-1	TRBD1	-	TRBJ2-3	TGCAGTGCTAGAGGAGGGAGCCGGGGACAGGGATCAGATACGCAGTATTTT	CSARGGSRGQGSDTQYF
TRBV5-5	-	many	TRBJ1-5	TGTGCCAGCAGCTTCGAGCCATATAGCAATCAGCCCCAGCATTTT	CASSFEPYSNQPQHF
TRBV24-1	-	-	TRBJ2-3	TGTGCCAGCAGCATATTCCAGGGAACAGATACGCAGTATTTT	CASSIFQGTDTQYF
TRBV30	TRBD1	many	TRBJ2-7	TGTGCCTGGGGGACAGCGAGATACGAGCAGTACTTC	CAWGTARYEQYF
TRBV5-1	-	once	TRBJ2-5	TGCGCCAGCAGCTCCGGAGGGTCGGGGCCTTGGTACCAAGAGACCCAGTACTTC	CASSSGGSGPWYQETQYF
TRBV18	TRBD1	many	TRBJ1-1	TGTGCCAGCTCACCCGGACCCGGACAGGGGAACACTGAAGCTTTCTTT	CASSPGPGQGNTEAFF
TRBV15	TRBD1	-	TRBJ1-2	TGTGCCACCAGCAGAGATCGTTTAGGGACAGCCTATGGCTACACCTTC	CATSRDRLGTAYGYTF
TRBV7-3	TRBD2	-	TRBJ2-2	TGTGCCAGCAGCCCCGGGGCGGGAGGACGGACCGGGGAGCTGTTTTTT	CASSPGAGGRTGELFF
TRBV20-1	-	-	TRBJ1-2	TGCAGTGCTCTCCCAGCAGGCTCCAGGAGCTATGGCTACACCTTC	CSALPAGSRSYGYTF
TRBV7-2	TRBD1	many	TRBJ1-4	TGTGCCAGCAGCTTGGGACAGGGTGGTGAAAAACTGTTTTTT	CASSLGQGGEKLFF
TRBV2	-	-	TRBJ2-7	TGTGCCAGCAGTGAACGGTCCACTTCCTACGAGCAGTACTTC	CASSERSTSYEQYF
TRBV4-1	TRBD1	-	TRBJ1-2	TGCGCCAGCAGCCAAGGACAGGGACGTGGCTACACCTTC	CASSQGQGRGYTF
TRBV20-1	-	-	TRBJ2-1	TGCGGTGCTAGCCCCAAGGGCTCGGGCTCCTACAATGAGCAGTTCTTC	CGASPKGSGSYNEQFF
TRBV15	-	-	TRBJ1-5	TGTGCCACCAGCAGAGATCTGGAAGGTCAGCCCCAGCATTTT	CATSRDLEGQPQHF
TRBV18	-	many	TRBJ2-7	TGTGCCAGCTCACCCCCGACAGTCTACGAGCAGTACTTC	CASSPPTVYEQYF
TRBV5-6	TRBD1	many	TRBJ1-4	TGTGCCAGCAGCACAGGGGCAACTAATGAAAAACTGTTTTTT	CASSTGATNEKLFF
TRBV19	TRBD1	many	TRBJ1-1	TGTGCCAGTAGTATGAGGGGAACCAGACAGGGGGGCAACACTGAAGCTTTCTTT	CASSMRGTRQGGNTEAFF
TRBV10-3	TRBD1	once	TRBJ2-7	TGTGCCATCAGTGGGGGGACAGGGCTTTACGAGCAGTACTTC	CAISGGTGLYEQYF
TRBV3-1	TRBD2	many	TRBJ2-3	TGTGCCAGCAGCCAGGGAAGAATAGCGGGACTCACAGATACGCAGTATTTT	CASSQGRIAGLTDTQYF
TRBV6-2/TRBV6-3	TRBD2	-	TRBJ2-3	TGTGCCAGCAGTTACGGCGGGGGGGCGGGATCCTTCCTCGCAGATACGCAGTATTTT	CASSYGGGAGSFLADTQYF
TRBV5-4	TRBD2	many	TRBJ2-1	TGTGCCAGCAGCTTACGATCTAGCGGGGGGGCGGAGCAGTTCTTC	CASSLRSSGGAEQFF
TRBV7-2	-	many	TRBJ2-7	TGTGCCAGCAGCTTAGGGAAGGGTTGGTACGAGCAGTACTTC	CASSLGKGWYEQYF
TRBV29-1	-	-	TRBJ1-1	TGCAGCGTTGAAGAGGGAAGGGAAGGAGCTTTCTTT	CSVEEGREGAFF
TRBV4-2	TRBD1	-	TRBJ2-7	TGTGCCAGCAGCTTTGGACAGGGGGTTTCCTACGAGCAGTACTTC	CASSFGQGVSYEQYF